What follows are 20 T cell receptor beta chains derived from one specimen sequenced in a study of somatic mutations in cytotoxic T cells in rheumatoid arthritis. Generated by immunoSEQ multiplex PCR, the TCRdb table keeps only in-frame clones and is missing some. The data contain 13,000 or so clones, roughly 82% of them singletons. The sample comprised CD8+ T cells sorted from blood. The origin of the receptors is an adult with rheumatoid arthritis.

The chain has TRBV4-1 and TRBJ2-7; tentatively, D is TRBD1 (6 bases). The germline V gene encodes CDR1 MGHRA and CDR2 YSYEKL. CDR3 length: 14 amino acids. The V gene lost 2 bases and the J gene lost 7 bases, with 15 bases spanning the gap. CDR3 coding DNA: TGCGCCAGCAGCCAAAGAAGAACAGGGTCTGAGCAGTACTTC. Translated: CASSQRRTGSEQYF.

In this sample, this clone turned up once. The chain links TRBV28 to TRBJ1-4; D is ambiguous. The germline gives CDR1 MDHEN, CDR2 SYDVKM. Trimming pared 7 bases from V and 0 bases from J, leaving 9 bases between. This CDR3 has 14 amino acids. The CDR3 loop reads CASTGLPTNEKLFF. The CDR3 bases are TGTGCCAGCACCGGCCTTCCAACTAATGAAAAACTGTTTTTT.

The chain links TRBV5-6 to TRBJ2-7; D gene uncertain. The CDR3 is 12 amino acids. Trimming stripped 2 bases from V and 2 bases from J, with 5 bases between. CDR1 is SGHDT, CDR2 YYEEEE, per germline. The CDR3 nucleotides read TGTGCCAGCAGCTTTCGTACCTACGAGCAGTACTTC. Translating gives CASSFRTYEQYF.

J is TRBJ2-7 and V is TRBV5-1; 10 bases map to TRBD2. CDR1 and CDR2 (germline): SGHRS, YFSETQ. This CDR3 is 14 amino acids long. The J segment lost 3 bases and the V segment lost 4 bases, leaving 4 bases of the junction unmatched. The CDR3 loop reads CASSVSSGGYEQYF. The CDR3 DNA follows: TGCGCCAGCAGCGTCTCTAGCGGGGGCTACGAGCAGTACTTC.

V usage is TRBV20-1 and J usage is TRBJ1-2; D may be TRBD1 (6 bases). CDR1 is DFQATT, CDR2 SNEGSKA, per germline (reference sequence). Trimming stripped 6 bases from V and 7 bases from J, with 12 bases between. The CDR3 has 11 residues. This chain's CDR3 is CSARGGRGYTF. The CDR3 bases are TGCAGTGCCCGAGGGGGTCGTGGCTACACCTTC.

The chain employs TRBV5-4 and TRBJ2-5; 7 bases align to TRBD1. V dropped 6 bases and J dropped 4; count of bases not matched to a gene: 6. Germline CDR1 SGHNT, CDR2 YYREEE (reference sequence). The CDR3 runs 13 residues. Here the CDR3 reads CASKGAQVETQYF. The CDR3 DNA reads TGTGCCAGCAAGGGGGCGCAGGTAGAGACCCAGTACTTC.

The genes are TRBV4-2 and TRBJ2-1; possibly TRBD2 for D (6 bases). The CDR3 runs 11 residues. Germline assignment: CDR1 LGHNA and CDR2 YNFKEQ. Deletions cut 7 bases from V and 7 bases from J, with 8 bases between. CDR3 in DNA: TGTGCCAGCATGGAGGGGAATGAGCAGTTCTTC. Translating gives CASMEGNEQFF.

The chain couples TRBV27 to TRBJ2-3; the match to TRBD2 covers 11 bases. The CDR3 is 14 residues long. J lost 6 bases, V lost 7 bases, and 6 bases had no gene match. Germline loops: CDR1 MNHEY, CDR2 SMNVEV (reference sequence). CDR3 amino acids: CASTSGRFLDTQYF. CDR3 in DNA: TGTGCCAGCACTAGCGGGAGGTTCTTGGATACGCAGTATTTT.

By share, this clone counts as medium-sized (0.01 to 0.1%). The rearrangement links TRBV29-1 to TRBJ1-3; D is perhaps TRBD1 (5 bases). Germline V gene lookup returns CDR1 SQVTM and CDR2 ANQGSEA. This CDR3 contains 13 residues. The V end was cut by 6 bases, the J end by 0 bases, with 9 bases between. The CDR3 DNA is TGCAGCGTCCGGGACTTCTCTGGAAACACCATATATTTT. Amino acids: CSVRDFSGNTIYF.

The chain combines TRBV7-9 with TRBJ1-4, with TRBD1 identical over 8 bases. Germline values: CDR1 SEHNR, CDR2 FQNEAQ (reference sequence). The CDR3 covers 14 residues. V was pared by 0 bases and J by 8 bases, with 2 bases of the junction left unmatched. CDR3 nucleotides: TGTGCCAGCAGCTTAGCCCGACAGGGGGAAAAACTGTTTTTT. This translates into CASSLARQGEKLFF.

In this sample, this clone turned up once. The chain recombines TRBV5-6 with TRBJ1-1; D gene unclear. Germline V gene lookup returns CDR1 SGHDT and CDR2 YYEEEE. The CDR3 is 14 amino acids. Trimming took 0 bases from V and 0 from J, leaving 6 bases between them. The CDR3 region is CASSLGQMNTEAFF. CDR3 DNA: TGTGCCAGCAGCTTGGGGCAGATGAACACTGAAGCTTTCTTT.

The J gene is TRBJ2-5, the V gene TRBV5-4, with D unclear. Germline V CDR1 and CDR2: SGHNT, YYREEE (reference sequence). V lost 2 bases, J lost 4 bases, and 9 bases lay in between. The CDR3 totals 13 residues. This CDR3 reads CASSFNAAETQYF. The CDR3 DNA follows: TGTGCCAGCAGCTTTAACGCGGCAGAGACCCAGTACTTC.

In its sample, this clone was seen once. This chain links TRBV5-1 with TRBJ2-3, with 9 bases fitting TRBD2. V gave up 4 bases and J gave up 1 base; unmatched junction bases: 10. Germline assignment: CDR1 SGHRS and CDR2 YFSETQ. This CDR3 spans 17 amino acids. DNA for the CDR3: TGCGCCAGCAGCCGCGGATGGCTAGCGGGGCGCACAGATACGCAGTATTTT. Encoded protein: CASSRGWLAGRTDTQYF.

The J gene is TRBJ1-1, the V gene TRBV19; D gene ambiguous. Per germline, CDR1 LNHDA and CDR2 SQIVND (reference sequence). This CDR3 has 13 residues. Trimming removed 3 bases at V and 1 base at J, with 6 bases between. CDR3 sequence: CASSIIGNTEAFF. In nucleotides, the CDR3 is TGTGCCAGTAGTATTATTGGGAACACTGAAGCTTTCTTT. Together with reference TRBV19 and TRBJ1-1, the CDR3 gives the full variable domain: DGGITQSPKYLFRKEGQNVTLSCEQNLNHDAMYWYRQDPGQGLRLIYYSQIVNDFQKGDIAEGYSVSREKKESFPLTVTSAQKNPTAFYLCASSIIGNTEAFFGQGTRLTVV.

As regards this clone: One end of the junction varies from germline; a read error may be responsible. V is TRBV7-2 and J is TRBJ2-5, with D perhaps TRBD1 or TRBD2 (5 bases each). CDR3 size: 16 residues. Per the germline V gene, CDR1 is SGHTA and CDR2 is FQGNSA. CDR3 residues: CASSLAWGPWEETQYF. The CDR3 region has the DNA TGTGCCAGCAGCCTAGCCTGGGGACCGTGGGAAGAGACCCAGTACTTC. Drawing the rest from reference TRBV7-2 and TRBJ2-5, the complete variable domain is GAGVSQSPSNKVTEKGKDVELRCDPISGHTALYWYRQSLGQGLEFLIYFQGNSAPDKSGLPSDRFSAERTGGSVSTLTIQRTQQEDSAVYLCASSLAWGPWEETQYFGPGTRLLVL.

The chain employs TRBV7-9 and TRBJ2-1; the match to TRBD2 covers 12 bases. The trim removed 6 bases at V and 12 bases at J, leaving 12 bases unmatched. The CDR3 length is 15 residues. Germline CDR1 and CDR2: SEHNR and FQNEAQ (reference sequence). This CDR3 is CASRPTSGSGIGQFF. CDR3 bases: TGTGCCAGCAGACCGACTAGCGGGAGTGGTATCGGGCAGTTCTTC. Filled out from reference TRBV7-9 and TRBJ2-1, the complete variable domain reads DTGVSQNPRHKITKRGQNVTFRCDPISEHNRLYWYRQTLGQGPEFLTYFQNEAQLEKSRLLSDRFSAERPKGSFSTLEIQRTEQGDSAMYLCASRPTSGSGIGQFFGPGTRLTVL.

This clone was counted only a few times. The CDR3 here is CASSLGTENGYTF. CDR3 nucleotides: TGTGCCAGCAGCTTAGGGACAGAGAATGGCTACACCTTC. The chain recombines TRBV7-9 with TRBJ1-2, with a tentative D call TRBD1 (6 bases). The CDR3 covers 13 residues. V dropped 1 base and J dropped 6 bases, with 9 bases sitting between them. Germline CDR1 is SEHNR and CDR2 is FQNEAQ (reference sequence).

The chain is built from TRBV7-2 and TRBJ1-5; unclear D gene. V was trimmed by 3 bases and J by 5 bases, leaving 5 bases between them. The germline V gene has CDR1 SGHTA and CDR2 FQGNSA. This CDR3 region has 12 residues. CDR3 sequence (DNA): TGTGCCAGCAGCTTGGAAGATCAGCCCCAGCATTTT. Residues: CASSLEDQPQHF.

This sequence joins TRBV5-8 and TRBJ2-1, with 9 bases that match TRBD2. The CDR3 loop spans 15 amino acids. The germline V gene has CDR1 SGHTS and CDR2 YDEGEE. With 5 bases clipped from V and 2 bases from J, the junction kept 5 bases outside the gene matches. The DNA of the CDR3 is TGTGCCAGCAGAGGTAGCGGGAGCGCCTACAATGAGCAGTTCTTC. Translation gives CASRGSGSAYNEQFF.

The V call is TRBV5-6, the J call TRBJ1-5; the match to TRBD1 covers 7 bases. The V gene end was trimmed by 3 bases and the J gene end by 6 bases; junction bases not matched to a gene: 6. Looked up from germline, CDR1 is SGHDT and CDR2 is YYEEEE. This CDR3 has 14 residues. The CDR3 region is CASSSGTAGQPQHF. CDR3 bases: TGTGCCAGCAGCTCAGGGACAGCCGGTCAGCCCCAGCATTTT.